The following is a T cell receptor beta chain sequence with its context. Its cognate antigen is unknown. These data are taken from a study of cytomegalovirus exposure and HLA in healthy donors. Study observations and caveats: Data from an earlier analysis indicated that most TCR beta V segments were productive either about 90% or about 30% of the time. Further analysis, carried out later, found HLA-associated TCR beta chains more clonally expanded than equally common other chains.

With V trimmed by 0 bases and J by 3 bases, 4 bases remained unmatched. The CDR3 contains 15 residues. Germline V CDR1 and CDR2: SGHNT, YENEEA. PCR primers comprised 60 Vbeta and 13 Jbeta primers. The method was immunoSEQ multiplex PCR; TCRdb's version includes in-frame clones alone and lacks a portion of them. In the table there are approximately 140,000 clones, around 78% of which are singletons. The chain joins TRBV11-3 to TRBJ2-7; 8 nucleotides match TRBD2. This clonotype originated in a woman aged 40 to 50 in good health and CMV-seropositive. The sample consisted of PBMCs. CDR3 sequence (DNA): TGTGCCAGCAGCTTAGAGGCTAGCGGGTTCTACGAGCAGTACTTC. Translation: CASSLEASGFYEQYF.